This T cell receptor beta chain stems from a study of T cells in Graves' hyperthyroidism and ophthalmopathy. General study findings and limits: Also found in blood were most expanded thyroid clonotypes above 0.001.

The CDR3 has 14 residues. The germline V gene encodes CDR1 ENHRY and CDR2 SYGVKD. Germline trimming cut 5 bases from V and 0 bases from J; bases unmatched to any gene: 3. Amplification targeted TCR beta CDR3 regions from RNA transcripts. HTBI primers were employed in a first-round RT-PCR of the TCR CDR3. TCRdb re-called the multiplex PCR reads through MiXCR, storing one row per CDR3 protein. This table has about 510,000 distinct CDR3 sequences, roughly 45% appearing once. Patients were excluded because of uncontrolled infection, other autoimmune disease, pregnancy or lactation. Regarding this clonotype: Its antigen remains unidentified. Since the CDR3 does not end with the conserved phenylalanine or tryptophan, this likely comes from a read error.

This TCR came from an adult woman with Graves' disease, either hyperthyroidism or ophthalmopathy (not recorded which). The sequenced sample consisted of peripheral blood or thyroid tissue (not recorded which). The rearrangement links TRBV10-3 to TRBJ1-1, with 7 bases lining up with TRBD1. CDR3 nucleotide sequence: TGTGCCATCAGTCCAGGGGGTGTGAACACTGAAGCTTTCTCT. This codes for CAISPGGVNTEAFS.